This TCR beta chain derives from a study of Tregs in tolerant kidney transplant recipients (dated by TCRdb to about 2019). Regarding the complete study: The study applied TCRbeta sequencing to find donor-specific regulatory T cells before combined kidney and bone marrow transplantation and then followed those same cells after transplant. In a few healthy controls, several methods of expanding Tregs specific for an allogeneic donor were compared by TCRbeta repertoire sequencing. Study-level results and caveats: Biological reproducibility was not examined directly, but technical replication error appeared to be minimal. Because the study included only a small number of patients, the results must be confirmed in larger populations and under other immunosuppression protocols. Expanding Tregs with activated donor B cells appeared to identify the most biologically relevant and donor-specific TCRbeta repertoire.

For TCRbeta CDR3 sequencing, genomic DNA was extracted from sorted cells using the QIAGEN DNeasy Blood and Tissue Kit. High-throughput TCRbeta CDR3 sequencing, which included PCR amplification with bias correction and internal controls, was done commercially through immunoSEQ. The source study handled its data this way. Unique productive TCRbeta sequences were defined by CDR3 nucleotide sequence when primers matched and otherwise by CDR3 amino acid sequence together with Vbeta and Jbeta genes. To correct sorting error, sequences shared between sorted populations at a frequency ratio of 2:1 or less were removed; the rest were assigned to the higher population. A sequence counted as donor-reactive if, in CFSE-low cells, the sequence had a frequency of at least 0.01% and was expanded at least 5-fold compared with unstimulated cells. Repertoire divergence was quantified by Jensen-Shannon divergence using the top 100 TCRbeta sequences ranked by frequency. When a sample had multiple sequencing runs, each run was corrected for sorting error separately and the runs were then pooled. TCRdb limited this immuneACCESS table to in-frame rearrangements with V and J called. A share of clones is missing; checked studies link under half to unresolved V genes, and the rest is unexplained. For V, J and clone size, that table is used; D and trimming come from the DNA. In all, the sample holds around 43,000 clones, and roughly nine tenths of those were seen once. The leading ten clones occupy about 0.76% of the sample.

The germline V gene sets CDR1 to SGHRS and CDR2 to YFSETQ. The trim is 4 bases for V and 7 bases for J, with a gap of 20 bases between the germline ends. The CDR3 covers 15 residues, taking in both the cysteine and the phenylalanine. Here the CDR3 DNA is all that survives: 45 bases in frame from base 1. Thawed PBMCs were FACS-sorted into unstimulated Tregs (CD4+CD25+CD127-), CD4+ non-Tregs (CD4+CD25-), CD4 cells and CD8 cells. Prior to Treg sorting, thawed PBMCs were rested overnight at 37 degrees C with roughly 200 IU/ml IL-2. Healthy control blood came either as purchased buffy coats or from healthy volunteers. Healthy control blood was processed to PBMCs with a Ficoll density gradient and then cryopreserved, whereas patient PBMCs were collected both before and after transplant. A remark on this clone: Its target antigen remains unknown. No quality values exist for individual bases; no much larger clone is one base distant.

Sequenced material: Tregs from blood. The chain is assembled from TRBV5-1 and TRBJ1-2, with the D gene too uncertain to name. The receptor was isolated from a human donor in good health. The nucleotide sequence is TGCGCCAGCAGCGTCTCCCGGGCCGGGGAGGCTGGCTACACCTTC. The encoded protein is CASSVSRAGEAGYTF. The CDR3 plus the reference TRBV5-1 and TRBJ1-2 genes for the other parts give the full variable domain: KAGVTQTPRYLIKTRGQQVTLSCSPISGHRSVSWYQQTPGQGLQFLFEYFSETQRNKGNFPGRFSGRQFSNSRSEMNVSTLELGDSALYLCASSVSRAGEAGYTFGSGTRLTVV.